The 21 T cell receptor beta chains listed next were all sequenced from one sample in a study of CD8+ T cells in alopecia areata. The sample's treatment: oral pan-JAK inhibitor, 5-10 mg twice daily. The authors extracted RNA and reverse transcribed it into cDNA as the sequencing template. Measured with immunoSEQ multiplex PCR; TCRdb has only the in-frame clones, and not every one. This repertoire shows roughly 190,000 clones, approximately 60% found once; its top ten account for about 3.5%. Material: CD4+ T cells sorted from blood, obtained at week 4, from a patient treated with tofacitinib. The receptors here all came from a human donor with alopecia areata.

In its sample, this clone was seen once. The chain combines TRBV18 with TRBJ1-5; 7 bases are a match to TRBD1. Germline V gene sequence: CDR1 KGHSH, CDR2 LQKENI. The CDR3 covers 15 residues. After removal of 6 bases from V and 0 bases from J, the junction contained 5 bases not matched to a gene. CDR3 residues: CASSRQGFSNQPQHF. CDR3 DNA sequence: TGTGCCAGCTCGCGACAGGGCTTTAGCAATCAGCCCCAGCATTTT.

CDR3 protein: CASSQARGRGGYTF. The DNA for the CDR3 is TGCGCCAGCAGTCAAGCCCGAGGCAGAGGAGGCTACACCTTC. The chain uses TRBV23-1 and TRBJ1-2; D not resolved. TRBV23-1 is assigned to the ORF class and has an uncertain function. The CDR3 covers 14 residues. Between the trimmed V and J ends, which lost 2 bases and 8 bases, there was a span of 15 bases.

Remarks on this clone: In the same sample, other DNA sequences code for this CDR3. The V gene is TRBV29-1, the J gene TRBJ2-3, with unresolved D. The V gene lost 0 bases and the J gene lost 6 bases, with 4 bases spanning the gap. The CDR3 is made up of 11 amino acids. In germline, CDR1 is SQVTM, CDR2 ANQGSEA. The CDR3 bases are TGCAGCGTTGAAGATGGGGATACGCAGTATTTT. Translation: CSVEDGDTQYF.

The table lists this clone with many counts. The gene calls are TRBV7-2 and TRBJ2-7; 9 positions agree with TRBD1. With V trimmed by 1 base and J by 3 bases, 7 bases remained unmatched. The CDR3 spans 16 residues. In germline, CDR1 is SGHTA, CDR2 FQGNSA. CDR3 nucleotides: TGTGCCAGCAGCTTAGTAGGGGGACAGGGATACTACGAGCAGTACTTC. Protein sequence: CASSLVGGQGYYEQYF.

This sequence joins TRBV27 and TRBJ2-3; D is undetermined. The germline V and J ends were trimmed by 2 bases and 1 base, with 7 bases remaining between them. Germline CDR1 and CDR2: MNHEY and SMNVEV (reference sequence). The CDR3 is made up of 14 amino acids. CDR3 nucleotides: TGTGCCAGCAGTTTAGCCCGGGGCACAGATACGCAGTATTTT. Translating gives CASSLARGTDTQYF.

This clone was seen once. The chain joins TRBV30 to TRBJ1-4; 12 nucleotides agree with TRBD1. The CDR3 covers 18 residues. The V segment lost 2 bases and the J segment 6 bases; nucleotides outside the gene matches: 13. Germline-derived CDR1 and CDR2 are GTSNPN and SVGIG (reference sequence). CDR3 amino acids: CAWSSPGTGGAVYEKLFF. As DNA, the CDR3 is TGTGCCTGGAGTTCCCCCGGGACAGGGGGCGCGGTCTATGAAAAACTGTTTTTT.

This clone has only a few counts. The chain employs TRBV25-1 and TRBJ2-5; tentatively, D is TRBD1 (6 bases). V was trimmed by 6 bases and J by 2 bases, leaving 13 bases between them. There are 14 residues in the CDR3. In germline, CDR1 is MGHDK, CDR2 SYGVNS. In DNA, the CDR3 is TGTGCCAGCAGACGGTCAGGGGCGCAAGAGACCCAGTACTTC. This encodes CASRRSGAQETQYF.

Points on this clone: At one end, the junction sequence differs from germline, possibly due to a read error. J is TRBJ2-7 and V is TRBV30, with D tentatively TRBD2 (5 bases). CDR3 length: 11 amino acids. CDR1 GTSNPN and CDR2 SVGIG come from the germline V gene (reference sequence). In DNA, the CDR3 is TGTGTCTGGAGTGCGAGGGACGAGCAGTACTTC. It codes for CVWSARDEQYF. Together with reference TRBV30 and TRBJ2-7, the CDR3 gives the full variable domain: SQTIHQWPATLVQPVGSPLSLECTVEGTSNPNLYWYRQAAGRGLQLLFYSVGIGQISSEVPQNLSASRPQDRQFILSSKKLLLSDSGFYLCVWSARDEQYFGPGTRLTVT.

This clone has a handful of counts. This sequence joins TRBV6-6 and TRBJ2-1, with TRBD2 matching 7 bases. This CDR3 has 15 amino acids. From germline, CDR1 is MNHNY and CDR2 SVGAGI (reference sequence). Trimming removed 10 bases from V and 4 bases from J; junction bases left unmatched: 13. The CDR3 sequence is CATKPGLAVYNEQFF. For the CDR3, the DNA is TGTGCCACTAAACCCGGGCTAGCGGTATACAATGAGCAGTTCTTC.

This chain joins TRBV30 and TRBJ1-5; D possibly corresponds to TRBD1 (5 bases). Germline CDR1 is GTSNPN and CDR2 is SVGIG (reference sequence). V was pared by 1 base and J by 4 bases, with 11 bases between. The CDR3 covers 14 residues. The CDR3 DNA reads as TGTGCCTGGAGTGCTGGGACTGAGAATCAGCCCCAGCATTTT. Translated, it gives CAWSAGTENQPQHF. Full variable domain (rest looked up from reference TRBV30 and TRBJ1-5): SQTIHQWPATLVQPVGSPLSLECTVEGTSNPNLYWYRQAAGRGLQLLFYSVGIGQISSEVPQNLSASRPQDRQFILSSKKLLLSDSGFYLCAWSAGTENQPQHFGDGTRLSIL.

This clone has only a few counts. This chain links TRBV4-1 with TRBJ2-1, with D perhaps being TRBD1 or TRBD2 (5 bases each). V dropped 0 bases and J dropped 16 bases, with 13 bases sitting between them. From germline, CDR1 is MGHRA and CDR2 YSYEKL. The CDR3 has 12 amino acids. This CDR3 is CASSQEGTRSFF. As DNA, the CDR3 is TGCGCCAGCAGCCAAGAGGGGACGCGATCCTTCTTC.

V and J are TRBV6-5 and TRBJ1-1; D call uncertain. The CDR3 spans 10 residues. In germline, CDR1 is MNHEY, CDR2 SVGAGI. Trimming shortened V by 8 bases and J by 5 bases, and 6 bases separated the two germline ends. The CDR3 coding sequence is TGTGCCAGCGGAGGGACTGAAGCTTTCTTT. Its translation is CASGGTEAFF.

The chain recombines TRBV6-6 with TRBJ1-6; D ambiguous. V was cut by 6 bases and J by 7 bases, with 16 bases left in between. This CDR3 has 15 residues. Germline V gives CDR1 MNHNY, CDR2 SVGAGI (reference sequence). CDR3 sequence reads: CASSNFGRVNSPLHF. For the CDR3, the DNA is TGTGCCAGCAGCAACTTCGGGAGGGTCAATTCACCCCTCCACTTT.

V gene TRBV6-5 combines with J gene TRBJ2-1; D unresolved. The length of the CDR3 is 15 residues. Germline CDR1 MNHEY, CDR2 SVGAGI. Trimming left V 0 bases short and J 2 bases short, with 8 bases between. The CDR3 region has the DNA TGTGCCAGCAGTTACTCGCGTCTCGCCTACAATGAGCAGTTCTTC. It codes for CASSYSRLAYNEQFF.

This clone was observed once. This chain links TRBV4-1 with TRBJ1-2; D is ambiguous. The CDR3 has 19 residues. The germline gives CDR1 MGHRA, CDR2 YSYEKL. Trimming stripped 2 bases from V and 0 bases from J, with 22 bases between. The CDR3 sequence: CASSQLLRSTDRSNYGYTF. The CDR3 nucleotides are TGCGCCAGCAGCCAATTGCTGCGGTCAACCGATCGATCTAACTATGGCTACACCTTC.

The J gene is TRBJ1-1, the V gene TRBV30; D is ambiguous. Trimming removed 4 bases at V and 1 base at J, with 16 bases between. The CDR3 runs 15 residues. CDR1 GTSNPN and CDR2 SVGIG come from the germline V gene (reference sequence). CDR3 nucleotide sequence: TGTGCCTGGAATAACCACCTTACACGGAACACTGAAGCTTTCTTT. Translation: CAWNNHLTRNTEAFF.

The V gene is TRBV19, the J gene TRBJ2-5; perhaps TRBD1 as D (5 bases). Trimming removed 1 base at V and 4 bases at J, with 16 bases between. Germline CDR1 reads LNHDA; CDR2 reads SQIVND (reference sequence). CDR3 size: 16 residues. CDR3 nucleotides: TGTGCCAGTAGTATAGCCCCCGGACAAGGCAGAGAGACCCAGTACTTC. Protein product: CASSIAPGQGRETQYF.

The chain combines TRBV11-1 with TRBJ1-1; D is unclear. There are 11 residues in the CDR3. The V gene lost 8 bases and the J gene lost 1 base, with 5 bases spanning the gap. CDR1 and CDR2 (germline): SGHAT, FQDESV (reference sequence). The CDR3 coding sequence is TGTGCCAGCGTGCAGAACACTGAAGCTTTCTTT. Translating gives CASVQNTEAFF.

This clone was observed a few times. The V gene is TRBV29-1, the J gene TRBJ1-1; 8 bases match TRBD1. V lost 3 bases to trimming and J lost 5 bases; unmatched junction nucleotides: 5. The CDR3 is made up of 13 amino acids. Germline CDR1 reads SQVTM; CDR2 reads ANQGSEA. In DNA form, the CDR3 reads TGCAGCGTTGAGCAGGGGGCGTGGACTGAAGCTTTCTTT. It encodes CSVEQGAWTEAFF. Full variable domain (rest looked up from reference TRBV29-1 and TRBJ1-1): SAVISQKPSRDICQRGTSLTIQCQVDSQVTMMFWYRQQPGQSLTLIATANQGSEATYESGFVIDKFPISRPNLTFSTLTVSNMSPEDSSIYLCSVEQGAWTEAFFGQGTRLTVV.

The chain couples TRBV4-1 to TRBJ1-6; TRBD1 is a possible D gene (6 bases). V lost 4 bases and J 10 bases, leaving 17 bases between the germline ends. Germline V gene data show CDR1 as MGHRA and CDR2 as YSYEKL. This CDR3 contains 15 residues. CDR3 region: CASSLPPGVNSPLHF. DNA for the CDR3: TGCGCCAGCAGCCTCCCCCCAGGGGTAAACTCACCCCTCCACTTT.

CDR3 in DNA: TGTGCCAGCAGCAGAGACGATAATTCACCCCTCCACTTT. This translates into CASSRDDNSPLHF. This chain joins TRBV7-3 and TRBJ1-6; unclear D gene. Trimming took 5 bases from V and 5 from J, leaving 7 bases between them. The CDR3 contains 13 residues. Germline loops: CDR1 SGHTA, CDR2 FQGTGA.